This T cell receptor (beta chain) was identified in a study of blood T cell repertoires in COVID-19. The J segment lost 6 bases and the V segment lost 2 bases, leaving 9 bases of the junction unmatched. CDR1 and CDR2 from the germline V gene are SGHAT and FQDESV (reference sequence). The CDR3 spans 15 residues. This table comes from immunoSEQ multiplex PCR, and its TCRdb copy is limited to in-frame clones, with some not included. The sample contains more than 110,000 clones, about 86% of which appear only once. Sequencing used peripheral blood. V gene TRBV11-1 combines with J gene TRBJ2-7, with 8 bases lining up with TRBD2. The sequence was obtained from a woman aged 40 to 55 with acute or convalescent COVID-19. CDR3 bases: TGTGCCAGCAGCTTACGGGCGGGGGGACCTCTCGAGCAGTACTTC. Translating gives CASSLRAGGPLEQYF.